This entry lists 5 T cell receptor beta chains sequenced from one sample in a study of CD4+ T cells in melanoma. Method: immunoSEQ multiplex PCR; TCRdb's copy keeps in-frame clones and lacks some. The sample carries around 110,000 clones, about 90% recorded once. The sample was peripheral blood. These receptors were collected from a human donor with melanoma.

The CDR3 reads CASSVWDRGTDTQYF. CDR3 DNA: TGTGCCAGCAGCGTATGGGACAGGGGCACAGATACGCAGTATTTT. This chain connects TRBV7-3 to TRBJ2-3; TRBD1 aligns across 9 bases. The length of the CDR3 is 15 residues. V trimming: 5 bases; J trimming: 1 base; junction bases outside the gene matches: 4. Germline values: CDR1 SGHTA, CDR2 FQGTGA.

The CDR3 loop reads CASSSTGGEADTQYF. The CDR3 coding sequence is TGTGCCAGCAGCTCAACAGGGGGAGAGGCAGATACGCAGTATTTT. The rearrangement uses TRBV7-3 and TRBJ2-3; 8 nucleotides match TRBD1. Germline lookup yields CDR1 SGHTA and CDR2 FQGTGA. V shed 4 bases, J shed 4 bases, and the junction held 7 bases outside the gene matches. The CDR3 is 15 amino acids.

The gene calls are TRBV7-6 and TRBJ2-7, with 8 bases aligning to TRBD2. Germline lookup yields CDR1 SGHVS and CDR2 FNYEAQ. After removal of 5 bases from V and 6 bases from J, the junction contained 9 bases not matched to a gene. The CDR3 is made up of 14 amino acids. CDR3 sequence (DNA): TGTGCCAGCAGCGTCCTGGCGGGGGGTCGCGAGCAGTACTTC. Translation: CASSVLAGGREQYF.

The chain couples TRBV6-5 to TRBJ2-6; D perhaps matches TRBD1 (5 bases). CDR3 length equals 14 residues. CDR1 and CDR2 (germline): MNHEY, SVGAGI. Deletions cut 8 bases from V and 2 bases from J, with 10 bases between. CDR3 in amino acids: CASLDTAGANVLTF. The CDR3 coding sequence is TGTGCCAGCCTGGACACTGCTGGGGCCAACGTCCTGACTTTC.

The chain links TRBV15 to TRBJ2-1; the D is unclear. V was trimmed by 0 bases and J by 1 base, leaving 13 bases between them. This CDR3 is 17 amino acids long. Germline V lookup: CDR1 LNHNV, CDR2 YYDKDF (reference sequence). The DNA for the CDR3 is TGTGCCACCAGCAGAGAAGTCCCTGTGAGTTCCTACAATGAGCAGTTCTTC. This encodes CATSREVPVSSYNEQFF.